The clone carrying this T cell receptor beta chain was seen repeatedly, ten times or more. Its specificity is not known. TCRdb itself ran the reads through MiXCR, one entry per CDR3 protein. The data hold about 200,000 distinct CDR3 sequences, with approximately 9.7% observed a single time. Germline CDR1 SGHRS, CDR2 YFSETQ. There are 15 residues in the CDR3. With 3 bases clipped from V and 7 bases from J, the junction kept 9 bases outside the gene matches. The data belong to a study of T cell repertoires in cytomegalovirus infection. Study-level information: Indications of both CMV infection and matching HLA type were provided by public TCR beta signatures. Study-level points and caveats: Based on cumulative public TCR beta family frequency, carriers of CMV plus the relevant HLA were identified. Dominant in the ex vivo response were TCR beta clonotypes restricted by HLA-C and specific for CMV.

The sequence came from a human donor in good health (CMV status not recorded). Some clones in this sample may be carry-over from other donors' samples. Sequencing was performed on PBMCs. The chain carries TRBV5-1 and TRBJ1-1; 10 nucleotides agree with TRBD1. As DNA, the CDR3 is TGCGCCAGCAGCTCCAGACAGGGGGCGGATGGTGAAGCTTTCTTT. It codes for CASSSRQGADGEAFF. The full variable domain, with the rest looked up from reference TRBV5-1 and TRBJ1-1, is KAGVTQTPRYLIKTRGQQVTLSCSPISGHRSVSWYQQTPGQGLQFLFEYFSETQRNKGNFPGRFSGRQFSNSRSEMNVSTLELGDSALYLCASSSRQGADGEAFFGQGTRLTVV.